This T cell receptor (beta chain) was documented in a study of post-analysis software for immune sequencing data. Study-level information: The cohort encompassed relapsing-remitting, secondary progressive and progressive-relapsing multiple sclerosis disease courses.

As for this clonotype: Its cognate antigen is unknown.

Researchers reported that TCR beta cDNA libraries carried unique molecular identifiers. TCRdb re-called the PCR reads through MiXCR, storing one row per CDR3 protein. The sample has 350,000 to 450,000 distinct CDR3 sequences, approximately 39% seen once. Study results and limitations: Diversity measured as normalized Chao1 was significantly lower in multiple sclerosis patients than in controls. Four to six TRBV segments were more frequent in patients than controls; TRBV5-6, TRBV5-1 and TRBV20-1 belonged to this group.

The CDR3 totals 12 residues. V shed 4 bases and J 1 base; nucleotides not matched to a gene: 0. CDR1 and CDR2 from the germline V gene are SQVTM and ANQGSEA. The material sequenced was blood. The genes are TRBV29-1 and TRBJ2-5, with 7 bases lining up with TRBD1. The receptor was derived from a girl aged 2-10 years with multiple sclerosis. The CDR3 bases are TGCAGCGTTGGGGACAGCCAAGAGACCCAGTACTTC. Protein: CSVGDSQETQYF.